The text below deals with one TCR beta chain. It was with a sample-barcoded 5' primer and a J-beta primer mix that a second PCR of roughly 7 to 12 cycles was run. TCRdb independently ran MiXCR on the 5' RACE reads; one entry per CDR3 protein. The sample contains 1.2 million to 1.5 million distinct CDR3 sequences, 42% of which appear only once. This sample was taken from a study of blood T cells in healthy people across ages. V was pared by 2 bases and J by 3 bases, with 18 bases of the junction left unmatched. This CDR3 region has 19 residues. Germline loops: CDR1 MDHEN, CDR2 SYDVKM. This chain uses TRBV28 with TRBJ1-2; 7 positions agree with TRBD1. The material sequenced was blood. The source of this sequence is a woman aged 18-29 years in good health. As DNA, the CDR3 is TGTGCCAGCAGTTTACGTTTGGACTTTAGGGGGCGGCTTGACTATGGCTACACCTTC. Translated: CASSLRLDFRGRLDYGYTF.